This TCR beta chain comes out of a study of shared clonotypes between healthy human individuals. The germline V and J ends were trimmed by 8 bases and 4 bases, with 14 bases remaining between them. The CDR3 is 13 residues long. The germline V gene encodes CDR1 MNHEY and CDR2 SMNVEV (reference sequence). Only CD45RO-negative cells positively selected for CCR7 counted as naive CD8 cells, so terminally differentiated effector memory CD45RA+ cells were excluded. In its sample, this clone was seen once. Several immunoSEQ plates received, in even portions, the genomic DNA of each subset. Original data processing: Filtering differed since immunoSEQ provided only junctions, with no quality scores. The protocol was immunoSEQ multiplex PCR, while the TCRdb copy is restricted to in-frame clones and leaves out a portion. V and J calls and clone size come straight from that table; D and trimming were deduced from the DNA. The data hold some 2 million clones, with about 95% observed a single time.

The V and J genes are TRBV27 and TRBJ1-1, with D unclear. Material for sequencing was naive CD8+ T cells sorted from blood. The sequence was obtained from a young man in good health. The CDR3 region is CASATTFGTEAFF. CDR3 nucleotide sequence: TGTGCCAGCGCAACAACGTTTGGCACTGAAGCTTTCTTT.